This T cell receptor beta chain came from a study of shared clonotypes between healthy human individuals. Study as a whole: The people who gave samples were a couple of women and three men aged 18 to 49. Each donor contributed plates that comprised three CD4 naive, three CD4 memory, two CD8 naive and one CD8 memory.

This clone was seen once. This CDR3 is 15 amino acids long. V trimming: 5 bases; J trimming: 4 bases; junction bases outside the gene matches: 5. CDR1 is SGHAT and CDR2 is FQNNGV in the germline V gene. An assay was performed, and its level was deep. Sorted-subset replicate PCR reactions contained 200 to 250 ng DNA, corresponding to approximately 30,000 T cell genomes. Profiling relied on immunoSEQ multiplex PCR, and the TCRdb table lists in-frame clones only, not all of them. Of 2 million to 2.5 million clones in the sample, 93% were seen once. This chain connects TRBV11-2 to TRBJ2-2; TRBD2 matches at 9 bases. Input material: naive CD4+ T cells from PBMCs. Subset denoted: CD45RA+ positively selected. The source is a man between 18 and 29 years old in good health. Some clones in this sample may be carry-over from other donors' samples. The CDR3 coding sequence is TGTGCCAGCAGCGTGACTAGCGGATCCACCGGGGAGCTGTTTTTT. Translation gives CASSVTSGSTGELFF.